The 15 T cell receptor beta chains below all came from one sample that was sequenced in a study of cytomegalovirus exposure and HLA in healthy donors (TCRdb year 2017). Library preparation used the immunoSEQ multiplex PCR assay. TCRdb holds this immuneACCESS table with in-frame rearrangements only. Some clones are missing; in checked studies, unresolved V genes explain under half, and the rest has no known cause. The sample data list 100,000 to 150,000 clones, and roughly 94% of these were observed just once. The top ten clonotypes cover around 1.2% of the sample. Sequenced: PBMCs. These receptor sequences come from a woman under 30 in good health and CMV-seronegative.

In DNA, the CDR3 is TGTGCCAGCAGCCCACTCTCTAGCGGGAGCACAGATACGCAGTATTTT. The encoded protein is CASSPLSSGSTDTQYF. The chain links TRBV7-6 to TRBJ2-3, with 8 bases that match TRBD2. Germline V gene lookup returns CDR1 SGHVS and CDR2 FNYEAQ. CDR3 length equals 16 residues. Trimming took 5 bases from V and 0 from J; bases not matched to a gene: 7.

The V call is TRBV11-1, the J call TRBJ2-3, with a possible D match to TRBD2 (6 bases). This CDR3 has 18 amino acids. CDR1 and CDR2 (germline): SGHAT, FQDESV (reference sequence). The V end lost 5 bases, the J end lost 3 bases, and 24 bases lay between the germline ends. The CDR3 nucleotides read TGTGCCAGCAGCCAATTCCCGGACTACTCAGGTGGGACAGATACGCAGTATTTT. Amino acid sequence: CASSQFPDYSGGTDTQYF.

The chain carries TRBV9 and TRBJ2-3, with 9 positions matching TRBD2. The CDR3 runs 15 residues. Germline loops: CDR1 SGDLS, CDR2 YYNGEE. V lost 1 base and J lost 1; bases outside the gene matches: 1. DNA of the CDR3: TGTGCCAGCAGCGTAACTAGCGGGCGCACAGATACGCAGTATTTT. Amino acids: CASSVTSGRTDTQYF.

The chain combines TRBV2 with TRBJ1-5; D may be TRBD1 (6 bases). The CDR3 is 16 residues long. Germline V gene sequence: CDR1 SNHLY, CDR2 FYNNEI. V was clipped by 6 bases and J by 0 bases, with 15 bases between them. The CDR3 loop reads CASSEIQGYSNQPQHF. The CDR3 region has the DNA TGTGCCAGCAGCGAAATACAGGGATATAGCAATCAGCCCCAGCATTTT.

This clone has a single count. The rearrangement uses TRBV2 and TRBJ1-2; 7 nucleotides agree with TRBD1. V lost 6 bases to trimming and J lost 2 bases; unmatched junction nucleotides: 9. The CDR3 is 15 residues long. Germline V gene sequence: CDR1 SNHLY, CDR2 FYNNEI. CDR3 in DNA: TGTGCCAGCAGCAAGACAGGGACGCAAAACTATGGCTACACCTTC. It codes for CASSKTGTQNYGYTF.

The rearrangement uses TRBV4-1 and TRBJ2-5, with TRBD2 matching over 12 bases. CDR3 size: 17 residues. V gave up 3 bases and J gave up 7 bases; unmatched junction bases: 12. Germline V gene lookup returns CDR1 MGHRA and CDR2 YSYEKL. The CDR3 DNA sequence: TGCGCCAGCAGCCAGCTAGCCCTAGCGGGAGGGCGGGGGACCCAGTACTTC. Its translation is CASSQLALAGGRGTQYF.

The chain employs TRBV5-1 and TRBJ1-1, with D uncertain. The germline V gene encodes CDR1 SGHRS and CDR2 YFSETQ. This CDR3 has 13 residues. Trimming took off 3 bases at V and 4 bases at J, with 10 bases between the two ends. The CDR3 DNA reads TGCGCCAGCAGCTCCGACACTGCCACTGAAGCTTTCTTT. Translation gives CASSSDTATEAFF.

This chain joins TRBV7-9 and TRBJ1-1, with D possibly TRBD1 on 5 matching bases. Trimming took 3 bases from V and 2 from J, leaving 19 bases between them. The V gene's germline CDR1 is SEHNR and CDR2 FQNEAQ (reference sequence). This CDR3 region has 17 residues. The CDR3 DNA reads TGTGCCAGCAGCTTTCCTCACGCCAACACAGGAAACACTGAAGCTTTCTTT. Translation gives CASSFPHANTGNTEAFF. The whole variable domain, remainder taken from reference TRBV7-9 and TRBJ1-1, is DTGVSQNPRHKITKRGQNVTFRCDPISEHNRLYWYRQTLGQGPEFLTYFQNEAQLEKSRLLSDRFSAERPKGSFSTLEIQRTEQGDSAMYLCASSFPHANTGNTEAFFGQGTRLTVV.

The chain joins TRBV11-1 to TRBJ2-7; no definite D call. CDR1 is SGHAT, CDR2 FQDESV, per germline (reference sequence). V was pared by 4 bases and J by 0 bases, with 13 bases between. The CDR3 has 15 amino acids. CDR3 in amino acids: CASSSRKSGSYEQYF. The CDR3 coding sequence is TGTGCCAGCAGCTCCAGGAAGTCAGGCTCCTACGAGCAGTACTTC.

The chain is built from TRBV5-1 and TRBJ2-1; D gene uncertain. The germline V gene has CDR1 SGHRS and CDR2 YFSETQ. Deletions cut 0 bases from V and 8 bases from J, with 9 bases between. This CDR3 comprises 13 residues. DNA of the CDR3: TGCGCCAGCAGCTTGGATGTACGGTATGAGCAGTTCTTC. This gives the protein CASSLDVRYEQFF.

The gene calls are TRBV6-5 and TRBJ2-7; 7 bases fit TRBD1. Germline assignment: CDR1 MNHEY and CDR2 SVGAGI. This CDR3 has 15 residues. J was trimmed by 2 bases and V by 5 bases; bases with no gene match: 9. The CDR3 loop is CASSIRQGGPYEQYF. In DNA form, the CDR3 reads TGTGCCAGCAGTATCAGACAGGGCGGACCCTACGAGCAGTACTTC.

J is TRBJ2-1 and V is TRBV6-5; TRBD2 aligns across 8 bases. With 5 bases clipped from V and 8 bases from J, the junction kept 2 bases outside the gene matches. The germline CDR1 and CDR2 sequences are MNHEY and SVGAGI. This CDR3 spans 12 amino acids. The CDR3 protein is CASSPGGYEQFF. DNA for the CDR3: TGTGCCAGCAGTCCGGGGGGGTATGAGCAGTTCTTC.

The V and J genes are TRBV5-6 and TRBJ2-2; 9 bases align to TRBD1. V shed 1 base, J shed 7 bases, and the junction held 5 bases outside the gene matches. This CDR3 contains 15 residues. The germline CDR1 and CDR2 sequences are SGHDT and YYEEEE. CDR3 region: CASSLLQGAVGELFF. The CDR3 bases are TGTGCCAGCAGCTTGTTACAGGGGGCGGTCGGGGAGCTGTTTTTT.

The chain recombines TRBV20-1 with TRBJ2-1; TRBD2 aligns across 7 bases. CDR3 size: 11 residues. CDR1 is DFQATT and CDR2 is SNEGSKA in the germline V gene (reference sequence). V lost 1 base to trimming and J lost 10 bases; unmatched junction nucleotides: 1. The CDR3 sequence: CSARGLAEQFF. For the CDR3, the DNA is TGCAGTGCTAGAGGACTAGCCGAGCAGTTCTTC.

This sequence joins TRBV15 and TRBJ2-4, with 8 nucleotides matching TRBD2. Germline V gene sequence: CDR1 LNHNV, CDR2 YYDKDF (reference sequence). There are 15 residues in the CDR3. V shed 3 bases, J shed 0 bases, and the junction held 1 base outside the gene matches. DNA of the CDR3: TGTGCCACCAGCAGTAGCGGGATAGCCAAAAACATTCAGTACTTC. This codes for CATSSSGIAKNIQYF.